The subject of this entry is one T cell receptor beta chain. At the DNA level, this CDR3 is encoded by other sequences in the same sample as well. The entry originates in a study of blood T cell repertoires in COVID-19. About the research overall: There were acute and convalescent COVID-19 samples, and they came from the United States, Italy and Spain. Sample material is recorded as cDNA or gDNA derived from T cells, B-cell-depleted T cells, or PBMCs.

CDR1 GTSNPN and CDR2 SVGIG come from the germline V gene (reference sequence). CDR3 length: 14 residues. The V and J ends lost 0 bases and 4 bases respectively, with 12 bases between them. Authors' analysis steps: Reference gene primers were amplified, and this amplification served to estimate nucleated cell counts. The data were produced by immunoSEQ multiplex PCR, yet TCRdb's version contains in-frame clones alone and is incomplete. V, J and clone size derive from that table, while D and trimming were established from the DNA sequence. The profile shows some 110,000 clones, 75% to 90% of them singletons.

This clonotype originated in a man aged 30 to 39 with acute or convalescent COVID-19. The chain recombines TRBV30 with TRBJ1-2, with D maybe TRBD1 (5 bases). Source material: peripheral blood. CDR3 protein: CAWSVRGGGYGYTF. CDR3 DNA: TGTGCCTGGAGTGTACGGGGGGGAGGCTATGGCTACACCTTC.